This T cell receptor (beta chain) was identified in a study of blood T cell repertoires in COVID-19. Background on the study: The samples span acute and convalescent COVID-19 from the United States, Italy and Spain. PBMCs, B-cell-depleted T cells, or T cells were the source of the cDNA or gDNA that made up the material.

As processed by the authors: It was from reference gene primer amplification that nucleated cell counts were estimated. Using immunoSEQ multiplex PCR, the repertoire was profiled, and TCRdb retains in-frame clones only, with some absent. That table furnishes V, J and clone size, whereas the DNA furnished D and trimming. The sample yields about 200,000 clones, about 85% seen once. The V end lost 3 bases, the J end lost 12 bases, and 12 bases lay between the germline ends. The CDR3 is 12 residues long. Germline values: CDR1 KGHSH, CDR2 LQKENI. The chain employs TRBV18 and TRBJ2-4; a possible D gene is TRBD1 (5 bases). The sequence came from a human donor in a cohort sampled during active COVID-19. The sample was peripheral blood. As DNA, the CDR3 is TGTGCCAGCTCACCTGGCCCCCAGGGTCAGTACTTC. This sequence encodes CASSPGPQGQYF.